This TCR beta chain was sequenced for a study of cytotoxic CD8 clonotypes in ibrutinib-treated CLL (dated by TCRdb to the early 2020s). About the study as a whole: The cohort was composed of more than ten relapsed/refractory and approximately 14 treatment-naive patients; IGHV unmutated status was identified in 17 patients. Partial responses were observed in 24 patients and complete responses in 2; after a median follow-up of 68 months, remission was maintained in 15 or so patients and progression was observed in approximately twelve. Response samples were obtained after a median of 12 months of treatment, with a range of about 6 to 36 months. On average, each sample yielded about 260,000 productive templates and about 100,000 productive rearrangements. Longitudinal samples were available for about 30% of the 86 trial participants. Cryopreserved peripheral blood mononuclear cells were collected before treatment, at response, and at either disease progression or sustained remission. Patients were still on ibrutinib when every remission and progressive disease sample was collected. The full study reports these points: Public clonotypes were rare and either shrank or stayed stable during treatment, and the rise in clonality at ibrutinib response reflected expansion of private clonotypes. Sampling times were not matched between patients in sustained remission and patients whose disease was progressing, and lymph node repertoires were not examined. At ibrutinib response clonality went up, during sustained remission it held steady, and at progression it dropped back toward baseline. Baseline clonality exceeded that of age-matched healthy donors and correlated strongly with circulating CD8+ T-cell counts.

Unmatched junction bases come to 11, with V trimmed by 7 bases and J by 6 bases. The germline V gene sets CDR1 to SQVTM and CDR2 to ANQGSEA. From cysteine to phenylalanine, the CDR3 is 14 amino acids long. The DNA shown is the 42-base CDR3, in frame from base 1. Remarks on this clone: The specificity of this receptor is unknown. One base away there is no much larger clone; base qualities are not given.

The intended sense of this specimen's time point label: less than 30 months on ibrutinib. For TCR beta library preparation, roughly 2.2 micrograms of genomic DNA were isolated from cryopreserved PBMCs. High-throughput TCR beta sequencing was performed on longitudinal blood samples from CLL patients receiving ibrutinib monotherapy. The patients took part in an open-label, single-center phase 2 trial of ibrutinib monotherapy. On a MiSeq, deep resolution sequencing aimed for a depth between 1 in 1 million and 1 in 200,000 T cells, with each clonotype covered approximately 9.2x on average. TCR beta libraries were generated with the immunoSEQ hsTCRB Kit. As for the authors' bioinformatics: ImmunoSEQ Data Assistant and ImmunoSEQ Analyzer were used for data analysis, and V, D and J genes were assigned according to IMGT definitions. Clonality, with values ranging from 0 to 1, was calculated as one minus the normalized Shannon entropy of productive rearrangement frequencies. Public clonotype analysis was restricted to overrepresented clonotypes comprising at least 0.05% of each patient's repertoire. Thirteen repertoires from age-matched healthy donors, obtained from immuneACCESS, served as clonality controls. What TCRdb holds here is the immuneACCESS table cut down to in-frame rearrangements. Part of the clones is not present; checked against another copy, under half of the missing clones reflect an unresolved V gene, and the others are unexplained. The V and J calls and clone size come from that table; D and trimming were worked out from the DNA. In this sample the table shows tens of thousands of clones, about 70% of which occur a single time. The top ten clones comprise approximately 30% of the sample.

This TCR was recovered from a human donor with chronic lymphocytic leukemia. The source material was PBMCs, sampled after 24 months of ibrutinib treatment. The sequence is built from TRBV29-1 and TRBJ2-2; 7 central nucleotides agree with TRBD2. The CDR3 here reads CSAPRSGVAGELFF. Read as DNA, the sequence is TGCAGCGCCCCGAGGAGCGGGGTGGCCGGGGAGCTGTTTTTT.